This T cell receptor beta chain comes out of a study of blood T cell repertoires in COVID-19. Data came from immunoSEQ multiplex PCR; TCRdb stores just in-frame clones and leaves some out. The sample lists about 270,000 clones; about 91% were seen once. V lost 5 bases and J lost 0, with 14 bases in between. Germline V gene sequence: CDR1 SNHLY, CDR2 FYNNEI. This CDR3 is built from 16 residues. Input material: PBMCs or T cells enriched from blood (not recorded which). The receptor was isolated from a woman aged 40 to 50 with acute COVID-19. The chain employs TRBV2 and TRBJ1-5; TRBD1 might be the D (6 bases). The CDR3 reads CASSSGTTYSNQPQHF. In nucleotides, the CDR3 is TGTGCCAGCAGTTCCGGGACAACCTATAGCAATCAGCCCCAGCATTTT.